Shown below are 3 T cell receptor beta chains from a single sample sequenced in a study of T cell repertoires in cytomegalovirus infection. A single record per CDR3 protein comes from TCRdb applying MiXCR to the reads. The table records about 490,000 distinct CDR3 sequences, approximately 10% of them present only once. Sequences were obtained from PBMCs. These receptors all stem from a human donor in good health (CMV status not recorded). Some clones in this sample may be carry-over from other donors' samples.

Turning to this clonotype: A much larger clone differs from this one at a single base, so this may be a read error. The chain has TRBV5-4 and TRBJ2-5; D uncertain. The CDR3 is 13 residues long. Germline-derived CDR1 and CDR2 are SGHNT and YYREEE (reference sequence). V was clipped by 5 bases and J by 6 bases, with 14 bases between them. DNA for the CDR3: TGTGCCAGCAGGCCACAGCAAGAAAAGACCCAGTACTTC. Translated: CASRPQQEKTQYF.

This sequence joins TRBV18 and TRBJ2-1; the match to TRBD2 covers 9 bases. V gave up 0 bases and J gave up 5 bases; unmatched junction bases: 5. This CDR3 is built from 16 residues. Germline V gene sequence: CDR1 KGHSH, CDR2 LQKENI. The CDR3 DNA reads as TGTGCCAGCTCACCACCTAGCGGGAGATCTAACAATGAGCAGTTCTTC. Translation gives CASSPPSGRSNNEQFF.

In this sample, this clonotype turned up many times. This chain uses TRBV20-1 with TRBJ2-4; unclear D gene. V lost 4 bases and J 0 bases, leaving 13 bases between the germline ends. CDR1 and CDR2 from the germline V gene are DFQATT and SNEGSKA (reference sequence). CDR3 size: 15 residues. The CDR3 DNA is TGCAGTGCTATCTTAATACAGCTAGCCAAAAACATTCAGTACTTC. It codes for CSAILIQLAKNIQYF.